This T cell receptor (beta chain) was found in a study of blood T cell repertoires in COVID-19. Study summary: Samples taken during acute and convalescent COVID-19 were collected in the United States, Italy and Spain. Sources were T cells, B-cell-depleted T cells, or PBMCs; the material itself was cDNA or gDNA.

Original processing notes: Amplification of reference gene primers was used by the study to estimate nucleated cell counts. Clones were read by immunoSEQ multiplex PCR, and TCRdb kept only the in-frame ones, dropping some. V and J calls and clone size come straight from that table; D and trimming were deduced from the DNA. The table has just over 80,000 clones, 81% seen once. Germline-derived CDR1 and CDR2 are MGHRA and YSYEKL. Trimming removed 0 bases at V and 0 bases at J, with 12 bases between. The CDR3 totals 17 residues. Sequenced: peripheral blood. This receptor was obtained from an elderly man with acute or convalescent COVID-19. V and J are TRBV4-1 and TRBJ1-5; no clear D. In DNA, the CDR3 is TGCGCCAGCAGCCAAGAGAGGGATATCTATAGCAATCAGCCCCAGCATTTT. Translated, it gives CASSQERDIYSNQPQHF.